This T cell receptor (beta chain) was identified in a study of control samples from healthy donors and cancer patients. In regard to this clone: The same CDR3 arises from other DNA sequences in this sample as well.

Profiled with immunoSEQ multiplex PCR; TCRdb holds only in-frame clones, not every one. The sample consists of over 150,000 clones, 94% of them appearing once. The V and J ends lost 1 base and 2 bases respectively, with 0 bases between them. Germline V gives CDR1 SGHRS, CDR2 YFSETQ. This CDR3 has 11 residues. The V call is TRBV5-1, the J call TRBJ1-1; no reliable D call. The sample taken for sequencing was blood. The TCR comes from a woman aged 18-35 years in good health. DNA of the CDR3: TGCGCCAGCAGCTTGAACACTGAAGCTTTCTTT. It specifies CASSLNTEAFF.